These 21 T cell receptor beta chains came from one sample sequenced in a study of blood T cells in healthy people across ages. Sample-barcoded 5' priming and a J-beta primer mix drove a second PCR of about 7 to 12 cycles. TCRdb used MiXCR to reprocess the 5' RACE reads, holding one entry per CDR3 protein. Found here are roughly 1,500,000 distinct CDR3 sequences, about 40% of them singletons; the top ten hold 7% to 9%. Input material: blood. The receptors shown here come from a woman between 18 and 29 years old in good health.

Notes on this clonotype: A junction end diverges from the germline sequence, so it may reflect a read error. The rearrangement links TRBV4-1 to TRBJ2-7; 10 positions match TRBD2. This CDR3 is 16 amino acids long. Germline CDR1 and CDR2: MGHRA and YSYEKL. CDR3 sequence: CASGQNGLADAYEQYF. The CDR3 nucleotides read TGCGCCAGCGGCCAGAACGGACTAGCGGACGCCTACGAGCAGTACTTC.

The chain links TRBV29-1 to TRBJ2-3, with unresolved D. This CDR3 region has 12 residues. Trimming cost V 3 bases and J 4 bases, with 8 bases left between them. CDR1 SQVTM and CDR2 ANQGSEA come from the germline V gene. The CDR3 loop reads CSVDSYADTQYF. The CDR3 DNA reads TGCAGCGTTGATTCGTACGCAGATACGCAGTATTTT.

The chain combines TRBV11-2 with TRBJ2-3, with a weak D call TRBD2 (5 bases). This CDR3 spans 14 amino acids. CDR1 and CDR2 (germline): SGHAT, FQNNGV. Trimming took off 10 bases at V and 0 bases at J, with 14 bases between the two ends. Here the CDR3 reads CATEGPGSTDTQYF. In nucleotides, the CDR3 is TGTGCCACCGAGGGCCCGGGGAGCACAGATACGCAGTATTTT.

The chain couples TRBV18 to TRBJ1-2, with no clear D. The germline gives CDR1 KGHSH, CDR2 LQKENI. Trimming took off 5 bases at V and 4 bases at J, with 8 bases between the two ends. The CDR3 totals 12 residues. The CDR3 DNA is TGTGCCAGCTCATTTGGCCTCTATGGCTACACCTTC. Amino acid sequence: CASSFGLYGYTF.

Many counts were recorded for this clonotype. The J gene is TRBJ2-7, the V gene TRBV27; the match to TRBD2 covers 8 bases. Germline CDR1 MNHEY, CDR2 SMNVEV (reference sequence). The CDR3 loop spans 13 amino acids. The trim removed 2 bases at V and 3 bases at J, leaving 0 bases unmatched. The CDR3 sequence is CASSLTSGYEQYF. The CDR3, as DNA: TGTGCCAGCAGTTTAACTAGCGGCTACGAGCAGTACTTC.

The J gene is TRBJ2-5, the V gene TRBV20-1, with 11 bases lining up with TRBD2. The germline V gene has CDR1 DFQATT and CDR2 SNEGSKA (reference sequence). CDR3 size: 18 residues. The junction had 14 bases not matched to a gene; V was cut back by 5 bases and J by 0 bases. CDR3 loop: CSALQGLADTKYQETQYF. The CDR3 DNA sequence: TGCAGTGCTCTCCAGGGACTAGCGGACACCAAGTACCAAGAGACCCAGTACTTC.

The J gene is TRBJ1-5, the V gene TRBV19; D is ambiguous. The CDR3 runs 14 residues. Trimming stripped 5 bases from V and 2 bases from J, with 10 bases between. CDR1 and CDR2 (germline): LNHDA, SQIVND (reference sequence). The CDR3 is CASSDTVGNQPQHF. As DNA, the CDR3 is TGTGCCAGTAGTGATACGGTTGGCAATCAGCCCCAGCATTTT. Using reference TRBV19 and TRBJ1-5 for the parts outside the CDR3, the full variable domain is DGGITQSPKYLFRKEGQNVTLSCEQNLNHDAMYWYRQDPGQGLRLIYYSQIVNDFQKGDIAEGYSVSREKKESFPLTVTSAQKNPTAFYLCASSDTVGNQPQHFGDGTRLSIL.

This chain connects TRBV24-1 to TRBJ2-7, with 7 bases matching TRBD1. Germline CDR1 KGHDR, CDR2 SFDVKD. J gave up 6 bases and V 7 bases, and 8 bases lay outside the gene matches. The CDR3 consists of 13 residues. CDR3 protein: CATSRDSYSEQYF. The CDR3 coding sequence is TGTGCCACCAGCCGGGACAGCTACTCCGAGCAGTACTTC.

The chain joins TRBV14 to TRBJ2-3; TRBD2 matches 8 bases. Trimming removed 8 bases from V and 0 bases from J; junction bases left unmatched: 7. This CDR3 is built from 15 residues. The germline CDR1 and CDR2 sequences are SGHDN and FVKESK. The CDR3 region has the DNA TGTGCCAGCGGCTTACTAGCGGTGAGCACAGATACGCAGTATTTT. Its protein product is CASGLLAVSTDTQYF.

This clonotype was observed a handful of times. This chain uses TRBV6-5 with TRBJ2-5, with TRBD1 as a possible D gene (5 bases). Trimming removed 5 bases from V and 0 bases from J, with 13 bases in between. Germline V gene sequence: CDR1 MNHEY, CDR2 SVGAGI. This CDR3 is built from 15 residues. The CDR3 protein is CASSTTGRDQETQYF. CDR3 DNA: TGTGCCAGCAGTACTACCGGCAGGGACCAAGAGACCCAGTACTTC.

This clonotype was observed a handful of times. The chain recombines TRBV7-9 with TRBJ2-7; D gene unclear. The J call is doubtful: the DNA matches TRBJ2-5 better. CDR3 length: 14 amino acids. Per germline, CDR1 SEHNR and CDR2 FQNEAQ (reference sequence). CDR3 sequence: CASSLATRSETQYF. Written as DNA, the CDR3 is TGTGCCAGCAGCTTAGCGACTCGGTCGGAGACCCAGTACTTC.

The chain carries TRBV3-1 and TRBJ2-6; D gene uncertain. V was shortened by 1 base and J by 0 bases, with 7 bases between the two germline ends. CDR1 is LGHDT and CDR2 is YNNKEL in the germline V gene (reference sequence). The CDR3 spans 16 residues. The CDR3 sequence is CASSQGSSSGANVLTF. In nucleotides, the CDR3 is TGTGCCAGCAGCCAAGGGAGTAGCTCTGGGGCCAACGTCCTGACTTTC.

The sample holds one count of this clonotype. The V call is TRBV12-3 or TRBV12-4, the J call TRBJ1-1; D perhaps matches TRBD1 (5 bases). The CDR3 is 12 residues long. Trimming removed 4 bases at V and 6 bases at J, with 9 bases between. CDR3 loop: CASSWGRPEAFF. The CDR3 nucleotides are TGTGCCAGCAGTTGGGGGAGGCCTGAAGCTTTCTTT.

This clonotype appeared a few times. This sequence joins TRBV27 and TRBJ2-5, with D unresolved. This CDR3 has 13 residues. In germline, CDR1 is MNHEY, CDR2 SMNVEV (reference sequence). The V end was cut by 0 bases, the J end by 5 bases, with 7 bases between. The CDR3 DNA is TGTGCCAGCAGTTTATCATTCGGGGAGACCCAGTACTTC. It yields the protein CASSLSFGETQYF.

The V call is TRBV20-1, the J call TRBJ1-5; maybe TRBD1 (5 bases). The CDR3 length is 14 residues. CDR1 DFQATT and CDR2 SNEGSKA come from the germline V gene (reference sequence). The V gene lost 7 bases and the J gene lost 2 bases, with 15 bases spanning the gap. The CDR3 DNA is TGCAGTGGCTCCGCAGGGCTACGCAATCAGCCCCAGCATTTT. Translated, it gives CSGSAGLRNQPQHF.

Only one count was recorded for this clonotype. The V call is TRBV14, the J call TRBJ2-3, with D maybe TRBD1 (6 bases). The CDR3 extends over 14 amino acids. V was clipped by 7 bases and J by 6 bases, with 17 bases between them. Germline CDR1 reads SGHDN; CDR2 reads FVKESK. Written as DNA, the CDR3 is TGTGCCAGCACCCTCAAAACAGGGTGGGATACGCAGTATTTT. The encoded protein is CASTLKTGWDTQYF.

The V gene is TRBV11-2, the J gene TRBJ2-1; 15 bases line up with TRBD2. The ends lost 5 bases at V and 12 bases at J; junction bases unmatched: 17. Per the germline V gene, CDR1 is SGHAT and CDR2 is FQNNGV. The CDR3 runs 18 residues. The CDR3 DNA follows: TGTGCCAGCAGCGCCAGGACTAGCGGGGGGGCAGTGGGTTCGGGGCAGTTCTTC. Its protein is CASSARTSGGAVGSGQFF.

Turning to this clonotype: A much larger clone differs from this one at a single base, so this may be a read error. J is TRBJ2-1 and V is TRBV9, with TRBD1 as a possible D gene (5 bases). The DNA end is a closer match to TRBJ2-7, so the J assignment may be wrong. Germline V gene lookup returns CDR1 SGDLS and CDR2 YYNGEE. The CDR3 length is 15 residues. The CDR3 region is CASSFQGNSYNEQYF. The CDR3 bases are TGTGCCAGCAGCTTTCAGGGAAACTCCTACAATGAGCAGTACTTC.

This chain links TRBV9 with TRBJ2-7; unclear D gene. V was trimmed by 0 bases and J by 2 bases, leaving 9 bases between them. The CDR3 loop spans 14 amino acids. Germline assignment: CDR1 SGDLS and CDR2 YYNGEE. CDR3 sequence: CASSVDVSAYEQYF. In DNA form, the CDR3 reads TGTGCCAGCAGCGTAGATGTCAGTGCCTACGAGCAGTACTTC.

This clonotype has a handful of counts. This chain links TRBV10-3 with TRBJ2-7; 7 nucleotides agree with TRBD2. There are 13 residues in the CDR3. Germline assignment: CDR1 ENHRY and CDR2 SYGVKD. V lost 2 bases, J lost 5 bases, and 3 bases stayed unmatched. The CDR3 DNA is TGTGCCATCAGTGAGGGGACTATTAACGAGCAGTACTTC. This codes for CAISEGTINEQYF.

This clonotype was counted once. The chain combines TRBV11-2 with TRBJ2-1; D may match TRBD1 or TRBD2 (6 bases each). The CDR3 spans 17 residues. Trimming cost V 7 bases and J 3 bases, with 22 bases left between them. Germline values: CDR1 SGHAT, CDR2 FQNNGV. The CDR3 bases are TGTGCCAGCATCAACCAATTGTATGAGGGGGGCTACAATGAGCAGTTCTTC. Its translation is CASINQLYEGGYNEQFF.